This T cell receptor beta chain was sequenced for a study of human T cells and chemical hapten exposure. Overall study context: Alopecia universalis, totalis or areata was present in patients who were mostly female.

Per the authors' pipeline: Individual samples carried between about 20,000 and 700,000 TCRs, with more than 95,000 as the median. TCRdb itself ran the RACE reads through MiXCR, one entry per CDR3 protein. TCRdb, not the authors, supplied the V and J calls. The top ten hold about 8.2% of the sample, which has 300,000 to 450,000 distinct CDR3 sequences, roughly 6% seen once. CDR1 and CDR2 from the germline V gene are LNHNV and YYDKDF (reference sequence). Deletions cut 3 bases from V and 3 bases from J, with 2 bases between. There are 11 residues in the CDR3. Overall study results and limits: As patch test score rose, PT1 expanded TCR counts tended to rise as well.

Indicated time point: pre-sensitization, week 0. As to treatment: therapeutic diphenylcyclopropenone sensitization with weekly scalp DPC. Worth noting for this clonotype: Its specificity is unknown. This sequence may be a read error, since a much larger clone differs from it by one base.

The chain carries TRBV15 and TRBJ1-1; D is undetermined. The clonotype comes from a woman under 30 with alopecia areata. Some clones in this sample may be carry-over from other donors' samples. The input for sequencing was whole blood, taken in connection with sensitization to the hapten diphenylcyclopropenone (DPC). The CDR3 DNA is TGTGCCACCAGCAGGGACACTGAAGCTTTCTTT. Protein: CATSRDTEAFF.